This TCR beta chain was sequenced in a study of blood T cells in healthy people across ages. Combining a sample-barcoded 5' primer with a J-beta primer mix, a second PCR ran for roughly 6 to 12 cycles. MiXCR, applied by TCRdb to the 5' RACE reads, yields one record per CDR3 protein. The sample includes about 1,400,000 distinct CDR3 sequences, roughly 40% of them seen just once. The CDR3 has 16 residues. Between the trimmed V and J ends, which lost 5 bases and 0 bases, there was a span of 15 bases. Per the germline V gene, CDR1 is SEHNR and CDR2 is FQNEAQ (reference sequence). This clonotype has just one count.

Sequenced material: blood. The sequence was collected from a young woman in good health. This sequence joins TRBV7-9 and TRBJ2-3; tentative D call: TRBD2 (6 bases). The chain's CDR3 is CASSRTSSESTDTQYF. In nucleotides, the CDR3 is TGTGCCAGCAGCCGAACTAGCTCTGAAAGCACAGATACGCAGTATTTT.